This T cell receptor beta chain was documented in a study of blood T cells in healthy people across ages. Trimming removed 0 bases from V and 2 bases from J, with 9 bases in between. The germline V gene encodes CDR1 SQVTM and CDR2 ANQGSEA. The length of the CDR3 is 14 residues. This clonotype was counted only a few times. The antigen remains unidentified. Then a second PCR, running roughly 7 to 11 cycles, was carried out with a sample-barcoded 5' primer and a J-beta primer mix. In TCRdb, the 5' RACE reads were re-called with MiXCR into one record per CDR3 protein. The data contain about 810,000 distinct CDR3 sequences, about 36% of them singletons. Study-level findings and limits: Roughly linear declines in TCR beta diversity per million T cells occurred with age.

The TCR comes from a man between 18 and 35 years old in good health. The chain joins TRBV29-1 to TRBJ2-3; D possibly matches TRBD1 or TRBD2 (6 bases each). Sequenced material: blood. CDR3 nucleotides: TGCAGCGTTGAAGACGGGGGACACACAGATACGCAGTATTTT. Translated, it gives CSVEDGGHTDTQYF.